These 3 T cell receptor beta chains share one sample of origin, sequenced in a study of technical replicates of blood from a few donors. Libraries were prepared by immunoSEQ multiplex PCR; TCRdb keeps only in-frame clonotypes and omits some of them. The data hold some 71,000 clones, with around 97% observed a single time. The material sequenced was T cells isolated from PBMCs. All receptors come from a human donor in good health.

This clone was counted a single time. In DNA, the CDR3 is TGTGCCAGCAGTATGCGGAACACCGGGGAGCTGTTTTTT. It is translated as CASSMRNTGELFF. The chain combines TRBV25-1 with TRBJ2-2; no firm D call. This CDR3 has 13 residues. V lost 5 bases and J lost 1, with 5 bases in between. Germline CDR1 is MGHDK and CDR2 is SYGVNS. The full variable domain, its missing parts supplied by reference TRBV25-1 and TRBJ2-2, is EADIYQTPRYLVIGTGKKITLECSQTMGHDKMYWYQQDPGMELHLIHYSYGVNSTEKGDLSSESTVSRIRTEHFPLTLESARPSHTSQYLCASSMRNTGELFFGEGSRLTVL.

This chain links TRBV27 with TRBJ1-2, with a weak D call TRBD1 (5 bases). Germline assignment: CDR1 MNHEY and CDR2 SMNVEV (reference sequence). The CDR3 runs to 13 residues. The V end was cut by 2 bases, the J end by 2 bases, with 6 bases between. The CDR3 DNA reads as TGTGCCAGCAGTTTAGGGGCAAACTATGGCTACACCTTC. This gives the protein CASSLGANYGYTF.

This sequence joins TRBV7-8 and TRBJ2-1, with 10 nucleotides matching TRBD2. This CDR3 has 16 residues. In germline, CDR1 is SGHVS, CDR2 FQNEAQ. Trimming at V came to 5 bases and at J to 0 bases, leaving 4 bases not matched to a gene. The CDR3 is CASSQRTSGSYNEQFF. As DNA, the CDR3 is TGTGCCAGCAGCCAGCGGACTAGCGGCTCCTACAATGAGCAGTTCTTC.